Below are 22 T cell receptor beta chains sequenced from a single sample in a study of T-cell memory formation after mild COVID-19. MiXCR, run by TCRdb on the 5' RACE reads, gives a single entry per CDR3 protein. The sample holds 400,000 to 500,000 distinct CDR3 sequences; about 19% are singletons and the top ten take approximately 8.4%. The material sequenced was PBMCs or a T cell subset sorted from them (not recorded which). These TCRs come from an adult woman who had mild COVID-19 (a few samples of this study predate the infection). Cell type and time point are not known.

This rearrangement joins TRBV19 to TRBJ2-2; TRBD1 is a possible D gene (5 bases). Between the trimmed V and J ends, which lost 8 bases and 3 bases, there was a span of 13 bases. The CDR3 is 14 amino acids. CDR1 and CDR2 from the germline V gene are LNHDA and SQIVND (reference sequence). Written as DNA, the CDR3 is TGTGCCAGTGAGAAGGGGTATCACACCGGGGAGCTGTTTTTT. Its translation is CASEKGYHTGELFF.

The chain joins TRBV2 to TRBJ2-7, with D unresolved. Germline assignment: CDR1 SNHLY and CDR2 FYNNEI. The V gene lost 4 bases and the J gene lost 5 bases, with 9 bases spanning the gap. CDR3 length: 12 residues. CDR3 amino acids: CASSGTIDEQYF. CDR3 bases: TGTGCCAGCAGTGGAACAATAGACGAGCAGTACTTC.

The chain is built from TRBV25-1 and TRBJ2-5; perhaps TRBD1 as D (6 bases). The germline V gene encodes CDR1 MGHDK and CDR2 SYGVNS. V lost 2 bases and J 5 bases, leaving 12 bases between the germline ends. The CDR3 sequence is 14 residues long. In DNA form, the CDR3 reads TGTGCCAGCAGTGAAAACAGGGATTTGGAGACCCAGTACTTC. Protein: CASSENRDLETQYF.

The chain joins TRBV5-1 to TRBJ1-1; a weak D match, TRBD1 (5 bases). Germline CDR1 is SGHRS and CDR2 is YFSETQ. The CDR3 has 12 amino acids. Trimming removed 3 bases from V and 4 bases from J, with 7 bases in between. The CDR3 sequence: CASSSGTTEAFF. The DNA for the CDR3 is TGCGCCAGCAGCTCAGGGACCACTGAAGCTTTCTTT.

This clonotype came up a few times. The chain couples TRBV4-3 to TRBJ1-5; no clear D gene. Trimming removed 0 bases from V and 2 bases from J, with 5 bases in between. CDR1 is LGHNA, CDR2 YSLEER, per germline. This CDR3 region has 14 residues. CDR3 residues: CASSQDVGNQPQHF. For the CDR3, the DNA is TGCGCCAGCAGCCAAGATGTGGGCAATCAGCCCCAGCATTTT.

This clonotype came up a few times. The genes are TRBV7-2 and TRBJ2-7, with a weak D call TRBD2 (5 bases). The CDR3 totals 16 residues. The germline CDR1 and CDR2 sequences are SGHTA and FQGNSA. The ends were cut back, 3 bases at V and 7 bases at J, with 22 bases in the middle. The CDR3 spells CASSFDLSGVLGEQYF. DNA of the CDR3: TGTGCCAGCAGCTTCGACCTCAGCGGCGTACTAGGGGAGCAGTACTTC.

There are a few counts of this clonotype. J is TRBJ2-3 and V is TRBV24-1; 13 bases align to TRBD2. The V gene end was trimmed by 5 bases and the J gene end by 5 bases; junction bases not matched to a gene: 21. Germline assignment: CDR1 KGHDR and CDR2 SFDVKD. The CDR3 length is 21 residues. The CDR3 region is CATSGPPRGLAGYGAQDTQYF. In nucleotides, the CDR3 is TGTGCCACCAGTGGACCGCCGAGGGGACTAGCGGGATACGGGGCACAAGATACGCAGTATTTT.

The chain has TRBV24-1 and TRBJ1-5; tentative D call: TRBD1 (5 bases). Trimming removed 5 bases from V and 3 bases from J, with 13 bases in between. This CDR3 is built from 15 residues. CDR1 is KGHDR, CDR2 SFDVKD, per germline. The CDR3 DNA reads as TGTGCCACCAGTGCCGGGCGCAGGGCCAATCAGCCCCAGCATTTT. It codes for CATSAGRRANQPQHF.

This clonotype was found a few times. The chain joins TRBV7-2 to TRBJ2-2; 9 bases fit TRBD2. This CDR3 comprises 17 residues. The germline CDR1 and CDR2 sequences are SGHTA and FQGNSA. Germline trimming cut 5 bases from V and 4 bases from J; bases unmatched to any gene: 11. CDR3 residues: CASSPIPGLAATGELFF. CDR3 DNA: TGTGCCAGCAGCCCGATCCCGGGACTAGCTGCCACCGGGGAGCTGTTTTTT.

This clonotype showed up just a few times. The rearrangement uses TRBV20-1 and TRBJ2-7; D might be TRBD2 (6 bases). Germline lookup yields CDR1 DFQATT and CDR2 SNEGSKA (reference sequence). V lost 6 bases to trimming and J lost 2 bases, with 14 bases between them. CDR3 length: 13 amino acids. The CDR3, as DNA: TGCAGTGCGCGCGGGACGGAGACCTACGAGCAGTACTTC. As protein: CSARGTETYEQYF.

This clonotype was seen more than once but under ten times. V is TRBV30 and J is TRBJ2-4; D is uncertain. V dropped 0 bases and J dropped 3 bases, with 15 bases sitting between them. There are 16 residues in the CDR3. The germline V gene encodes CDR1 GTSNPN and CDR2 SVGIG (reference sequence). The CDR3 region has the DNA TGTGCCTGGAGTGTAGGCGGAAGAGGAAACAAAAACATTCAGTACTTC. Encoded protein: CAWSVGGRGNKNIQYF.

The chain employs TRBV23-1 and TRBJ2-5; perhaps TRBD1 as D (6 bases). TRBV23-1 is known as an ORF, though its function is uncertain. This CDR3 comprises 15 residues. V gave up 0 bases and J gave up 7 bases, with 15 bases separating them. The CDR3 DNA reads TGCGCCAGCAGTCAATCGGGCAGGGGCCATTGGACCCAGTACTTC. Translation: CASSQSGRGHWTQYF.

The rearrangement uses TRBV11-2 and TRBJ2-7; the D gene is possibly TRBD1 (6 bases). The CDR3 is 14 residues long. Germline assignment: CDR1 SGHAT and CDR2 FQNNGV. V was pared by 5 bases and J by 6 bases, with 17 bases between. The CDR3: CASSRRDTGPEQYF. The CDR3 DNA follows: TGTGCCAGCAGCCGCCGGGACACCGGACCCGAGCAGTACTTC.

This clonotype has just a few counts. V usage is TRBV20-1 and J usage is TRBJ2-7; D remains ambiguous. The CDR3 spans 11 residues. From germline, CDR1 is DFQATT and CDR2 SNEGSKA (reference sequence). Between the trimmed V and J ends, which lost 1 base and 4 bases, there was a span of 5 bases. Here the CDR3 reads CSARGVYEQYF. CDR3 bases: TGCAGTGCTAGAGGCGTTTACGAGCAGTACTTC.

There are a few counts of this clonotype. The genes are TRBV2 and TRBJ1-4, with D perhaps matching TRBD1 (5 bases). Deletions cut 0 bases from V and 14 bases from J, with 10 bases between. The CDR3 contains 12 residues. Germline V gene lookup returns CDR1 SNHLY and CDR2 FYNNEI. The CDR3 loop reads CASSEAGGTLFF. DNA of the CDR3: TGTGCCAGCAGTGAAGCGGGCGGGACCCTGTTTTTT.

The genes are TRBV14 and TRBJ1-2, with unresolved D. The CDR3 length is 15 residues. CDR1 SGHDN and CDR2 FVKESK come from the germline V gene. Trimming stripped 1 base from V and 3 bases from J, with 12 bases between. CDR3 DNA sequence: TGTGCCAGCAGCCAAGGATCTAGGGCGCACTATGGCTACACCTTC. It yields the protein CASSQGSRAHYGYTF.

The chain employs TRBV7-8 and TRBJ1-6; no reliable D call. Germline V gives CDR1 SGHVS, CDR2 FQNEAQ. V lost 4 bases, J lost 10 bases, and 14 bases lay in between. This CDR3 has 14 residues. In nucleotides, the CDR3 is TGTGCCAGCAGCTCTGGGCGCCTCGGCTCACCCCTCCACTTT. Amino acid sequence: CASSSGRLGSPLHF.

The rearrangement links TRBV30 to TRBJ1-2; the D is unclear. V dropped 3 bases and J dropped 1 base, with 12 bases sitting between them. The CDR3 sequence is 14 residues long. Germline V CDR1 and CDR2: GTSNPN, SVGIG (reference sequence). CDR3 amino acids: CAWSDRLLNYGYTF. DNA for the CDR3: TGTGCCTGGAGCGACCGTCTCCTTAACTATGGCTACACCTTC.

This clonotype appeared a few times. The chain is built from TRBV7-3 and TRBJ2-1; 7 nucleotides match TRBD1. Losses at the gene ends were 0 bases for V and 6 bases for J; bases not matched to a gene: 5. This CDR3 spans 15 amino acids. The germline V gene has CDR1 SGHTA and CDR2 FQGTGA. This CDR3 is CASSLTGAGGNEQFF. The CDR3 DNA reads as TGTGCCAGCAGCTTAACTGGGGCAGGGGGCAATGAGCAGTTCTTC.

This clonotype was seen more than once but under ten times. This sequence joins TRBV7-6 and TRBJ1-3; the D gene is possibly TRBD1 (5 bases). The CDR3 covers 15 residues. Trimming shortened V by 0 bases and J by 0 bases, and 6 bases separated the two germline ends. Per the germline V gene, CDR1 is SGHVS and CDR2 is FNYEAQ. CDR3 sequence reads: CASSLADTSGNTIYF. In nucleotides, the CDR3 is TGTGCCAGCAGCTTAGCGGACACCTCTGGAAACACCATATATTTT.

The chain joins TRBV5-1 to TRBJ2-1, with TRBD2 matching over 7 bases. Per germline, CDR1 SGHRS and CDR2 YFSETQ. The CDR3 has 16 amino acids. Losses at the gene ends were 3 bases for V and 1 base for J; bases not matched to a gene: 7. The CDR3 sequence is CASSYFGGGSYNEQFF. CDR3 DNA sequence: TGCGCCAGCAGCTACTTTGGCGGGGGATCCTACAATGAGCAGTTCTTC.

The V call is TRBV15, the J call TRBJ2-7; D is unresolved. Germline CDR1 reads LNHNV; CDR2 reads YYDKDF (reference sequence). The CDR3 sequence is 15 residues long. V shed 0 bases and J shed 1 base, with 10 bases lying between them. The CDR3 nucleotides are TGTGCCACCAGCAGAGATACGGCCCTATCCTACGAGCAGTACTTC. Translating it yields CATSRDTALSYEQYF. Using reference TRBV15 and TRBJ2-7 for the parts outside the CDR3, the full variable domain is DAMVIQNPRYQVTQFGKPVTLSCSQTLNHNVMYWYQQKSSQAPKLLFHYYDKDFNNEADTPDNFQSRRPNTSFCFLDIRSPGLGDTAMYLCATSRDTALSYEQYFGPGTRLTVT.